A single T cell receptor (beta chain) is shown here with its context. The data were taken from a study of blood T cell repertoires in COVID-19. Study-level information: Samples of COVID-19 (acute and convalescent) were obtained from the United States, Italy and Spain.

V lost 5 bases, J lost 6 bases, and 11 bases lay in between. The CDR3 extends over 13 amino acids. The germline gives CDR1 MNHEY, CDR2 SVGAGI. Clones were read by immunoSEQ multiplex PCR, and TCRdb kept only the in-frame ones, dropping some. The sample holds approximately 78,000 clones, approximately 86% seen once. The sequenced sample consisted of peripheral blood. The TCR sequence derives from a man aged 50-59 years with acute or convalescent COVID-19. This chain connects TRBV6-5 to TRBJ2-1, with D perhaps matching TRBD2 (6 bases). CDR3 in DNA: TGTGCCAGCAGTCGACTAGTTGGCAATGAGCAGTTCTTC. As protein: CASSRLVGNEQFF.